Each of the 14 T cell receptor beta chains below was sequenced from the same sample in a study of graft-versus-host responses after intestinal transplantation. Their antigens are not known. Clones were sequenced by immunoSEQ multiplex PCR, and TCRdb holds only the in-frame ones, with some missing. The sample consists of more than 90,000 clones, 90% to 95% of them appearing once. The specimen comprised unstimulated CD8+ T cells sorted from spleen or lymph node cells, sampled before intestinal transplant. Receptor source: a human donor who received an intestinal transplant.

The genes are TRBV7-9 and TRBJ2-2; D possibly corresponds to TRBD1 (5 bases). Trimming stripped 2 bases from V and 6 bases from J, with 10 bases between. The CDR3 consists of 14 residues. CDR1 is SEHNR, CDR2 FQNEAQ, per germline (reference sequence). This CDR3 reads CASSLSGKAGELFF. Here the CDR3 DNA reads TGTGCCAGCAGCTTATCAGGGAAGGCCGGGGAGCTGTTTTTT. Full variable domain (remainder filled in from reference TRBV7-9 and TRBJ2-2): DTGVSQNPRHKITKRGQNVTFRCDPISEHNRLYWYRQTLGQGPEFLTYFQNEAQLEKSRLLSDRFSAERPKGSFSTLEIQRTEQGDSAMYLCASSLSGKAGELFFGEGSRLTVL.

V is TRBV7-9 and J is TRBJ2-3; 10 nucleotides match TRBD2. This CDR3 comprises 16 residues. Germline V gene data show CDR1 as SEHNR and CDR2 as FQNEAQ (reference sequence). With 5 bases clipped from V and 2 bases from J, the junction kept 7 bases outside the gene matches. CDR3 loop: CASSTTAGGTTDTQYF. The CDR3 nucleotides read TGTGCCAGCAGCACAACAGCGGGAGGGACCACAGATACGCAGTATTTT.

The chain recombines TRBV13 with TRBJ2-1; 8 bases are shared with TRBD1. The V and J ends lost 4 bases and 7 bases, in that order; junction bases with no gene match: 9. The germline V gene has CDR1 PRHDT and CDR2 FYEKMQ (reference sequence). The CDR3 is made up of 15 amino acids. The DNA for the CDR3 is TGTGCCAGCAGCTCCCGGACAGGGATTGGTAATGAGCAGTTCTTC. This gives the protein CASSSRTGIGNEQFF.

The CDR3: CASSFYGQGGEQYF. DNA for the CDR3: TGTGCCAGCAGCTTCTACGGACAGGGCGGCGAGCAGTACTTC. The chain links TRBV13 to TRBJ2-7; 8 nucleotides align to TRBD1. Germline CDR1 is PRHDT and CDR2 is FYEKMQ (reference sequence). The CDR3 length is 14 residues. V shed 3 bases, J shed 6 bases, and the junction held 7 bases outside the gene matches.

The V and J genes are TRBV5-1 and TRBJ2-5; 12 positions match TRBD2. Germline V gene lookup returns CDR1 SGHRS and CDR2 YFSETQ. The CDR3 loop spans 18 amino acids. V was clipped by 0 bases and J by 5 bases; unmatched bases: 11. The CDR3 DNA sequence: TGCGCCAGCAGCTTGGCGCTAGCGGGAGGGCCGTTCCGGGAGACCCAGTACTTC. Protein sequence: CASSLALAGGPFRETQYF. Based on the CDR3 plus reference TRBV5-1 and TRBJ2-5, the full variable domain is KAGVTQTPRYLIKTRGQQVTLSCSPISGHRSVSWYQQTPGQGLQFLFEYFSETQRNKGNFPGRFSGRQFSNSRSEMNVSTLELGDSALYLCASSLALAGGPFRETQYFGPGTRLLVL.

The gene calls are TRBV9 and TRBJ2-1, with 10 bases matching TRBD2. V dropped 0 bases and J dropped 8; count of bases not matched to a gene: 8. CDR1 and CDR2 (germline): SGDLS, YYNGEE. This CDR3 region has 16 residues. The CDR3 DNA is TGTGCCAGCAGCGTAGGAGCGGGGGGGCTTATCGATGAGCAGTTCTTC. Translating it yields CASSVGAGGLIDEQFF.

The chain joins TRBV11-3 to TRBJ1-1; 7 positions agree with TRBD1. V shed 2 bases and J 1 base; nucleotides not matched to a gene: 4. The CDR3 is 15 residues long. Germline V gene data show CDR1 as SGHNT and CDR2 as YENEEA. The CDR3 coding sequence is TGTGCCAGCAGCTTACCCGGGACAGCGAACACTGAAGCTTTCTTT. It codes for CASSLPGTANTEAFF.

V usage is TRBV10-3 and J usage is TRBJ2-1; 11 nucleotides line up with TRBD2. The CDR3 has 16 amino acids. V dropped 5 bases and J dropped 4; count of bases not matched to a gene: 7. Germline V gene data show CDR1 as ENHRY and CDR2 as SYGVKD. CDR3 sequence (DNA): TGTGCCATCAGTACTATTCTAGCGGGGGGTTACAATGAGCAGTTCTTC. It yields the protein CAISTILAGGYNEQFF.

The gene calls are TRBV2 and TRBJ1-5, with 7 nucleotides matching TRBD1. In germline, CDR1 is SNHLY, CDR2 FYNNEI. This CDR3 is built from 14 residues. V shed 6 bases, J shed 6 bases, and the junction held 8 bases outside the gene matches. The CDR3 bases are TGTGCCAGCAGGGAACAGGGGAGTTTTCAGCCCCAGCATTTT. Protein: CASREQGSFQPQHF.

The V gene is TRBV19, the J gene TRBJ1-5, with D possibly being TRBD1 (5 bases). V was clipped by 5 bases and J by 7 bases, with 18 bases between them. Germline V CDR1 and CDR2: LNHDA, SQIVND (reference sequence). The CDR3 sequence is 15 residues long. The CDR3 here is CASSVGTATEQPQHF. CDR3 nucleotides: TGTGCCAGTAGTGTCGGGACTGCCACCGAACAGCCCCAGCATTTT.

V is TRBV28 and J is TRBJ2-1, with 13 bases identical to TRBD2. Trimming cost V 8 bases and J 8 bases; bases outside gene matches: 9. Germline loops: CDR1 MDHEN, CDR2 SYDVKM. The CDR3 has 15 residues. Here the CDR3 DNA reads TGTGCCAGCTCTCCAGGACTAGCGGGAGTCTATGAGCAGTTCTTC. Protein: CASSPGLAGVYEQFF.

The chain combines TRBV29-1 with TRBJ1-1; the D gene is possibly TRBD1 (6 bases). In germline, CDR1 is SQVTM, CDR2 ANQGSEA. V lost 6 bases, J lost 4 bases, and 18 bases lay in between. This CDR3 has 14 amino acids. The CDR3 spells CSVPPRGSGTEAFF. Here the CDR3 DNA reads TGCAGCGTCCCCCCCAGGGGCAGCGGCACTGAAGCTTTCTTT.

The rearrangement links TRBV6-6 to TRBJ2-1; 7 bases match TRBD2. This CDR3 is 14 amino acids long. The V gene's germline CDR1 is MNHNY and CDR2 SVGAGI (reference sequence). J lost 5 bases, V lost 5 bases, and 6 bases had no gene match. CDR3 coding DNA: TGTGCCAGCAGTCCCCTTAGCGGGCACAATGAGCAGTTCTTC. The encoded protein is CASSPLSGHNEQFF.

The V call is TRBV27, the J call TRBJ1-2; 11 bases align to TRBD1. Looked up from germline, CDR1 is MNHEY and CDR2 is SMNVEV (reference sequence). V was clipped by 4 bases and J by 3 bases; unmatched bases: 7. This CDR3 contains 16 residues. CDR3 coding DNA: TGTGCCAGCAGTTACGATCCGGGACAGGGGGACTATGGCTACACCTTC. This gives the protein CASSYDPGQGDYGYTF.